The 10 T cell receptor beta chains in this list originate from one sample, sequenced in a study of cytomegalovirus exposure and HLA in healthy donors. Some clones are missing from TCRdb's copy, which holds only in-frame ones; the method was immunoSEQ multiplex PCR. Among 120,000 to 150,000 clones, 70% to 90% were seen once, and the ten largest hold 8.7%. What was sequenced was PBMCs. The receptors originated from a young man in good health and CMV-seropositive.

This clone appeared once. This chain connects TRBV5-4 to TRBJ2-2; D not resolved. CDR1 SGHNT and CDR2 YYREEE come from the germline V gene (reference sequence). The CDR3 loop spans 15 amino acids. Trimming took off 0 bases at V and 0 bases at J, with 6 bases between the two ends. The CDR3 DNA reads TGTGCCAGCAGCTTGGGACATACGAACACCGGGGAGCTGTTTTTT. Amino acid sequence: CASSLGHTNTGELFF.

V usage is TRBV2 and J usage is TRBJ1-2, with a possible D match to TRBD1 (5 bases). The CDR3 sequence is 12 residues long. Per the germline V gene, CDR1 is SNHLY and CDR2 is FYNNEI. Trimming pared 7 bases from V and 6 bases from J, leaving 12 bases between. DNA of the CDR3: TGTGCCAGCAAAGGAGGGGTCGATGGCTACACCTTC. Translated: CASKGGVDGYTF.

The rearrangement joins TRBV6-5 to TRBJ1-2; no clear D gene. V lost 6 bases to trimming and J lost 1 base, with 12 bases between them. Germline V gives CDR1 MNHEY, CDR2 SVGAGI. This CDR3 region has 14 residues. This CDR3 reads CASSQRRGNYGYTF. In nucleotides, the CDR3 is TGTGCCAGCAGCCAAAGGCGGGGTAACTATGGCTACACCTTC.

In DNA form, the CDR3 reads TGTGCCAGCAGCGTAGTGGCCAGGGGGCAGGACGAGCAGTACTTC. Translation gives CASSVVARGQDEQYF. The V gene is TRBV9, the J gene TRBJ2-7, with 8 nucleotides matching TRBD1. This CDR3 is 15 amino acids long. The germline V gene has CDR1 SGDLS and CDR2 YYNGEE. V lost 0 bases and J lost 5; bases outside the gene matches: 7.

This clone came up once. The genes are TRBV5-1 and TRBJ2-7; D is uncertain. Germline V gene lookup returns CDR1 SGHRS and CDR2 YFSETQ. Trimming cost V 0 bases and J 2 bases, with 9 bases left between them. This CDR3 region has 14 residues. The CDR3 reads CASSLEVTTYEQYF. Written as DNA, the CDR3 is TGCGCCAGCAGCTTGGAGGTCACTACCTACGAGCAGTACTTC. The entire variable domain, with the rest obtained from reference TRBV5-1 and TRBJ2-7, is as follows: KAGVTQTPRYLIKTRGQQVTLSCSPISGHRSVSWYQQTPGQGLQFLFEYFSETQRNKGNFPGRFSGRQFSNSRSEMNVSTLELGDSALYLCASSLEVTTYEQYFGPGTRLTVT.

The chain couples TRBV5-1 to TRBJ1-2; 9 bases align to TRBD1. Germline CDR1 and CDR2: SGHRS and YFSETQ. There are 15 residues in the CDR3. Trimming at V came to 4 bases and at J to 6 bases, leaving 10 bases not matched to a gene. The CDR3 nucleotides read TGCGCCAGCAGCGGGGACAGGGTCCATATCGATGGCTACACCTTC. The encoded protein is CASSGDRVHIDGYTF. The full variable domain, with the rest looked up from reference TRBV5-1 and TRBJ1-2, is KAGVTQTPRYLIKTRGQQVTLSCSPISGHRSVSWYQQTPGQGLQFLFEYFSETQRNKGNFPGRFSGRQFSNSRSEMNVSTLELGDSALYLCASSGDRVHIDGYTFGSGTRLTVV.

This sequence joins TRBV9 and TRBJ2-3, with D tentatively TRBD1 (5 bases). The CDR3 length is 14 residues. Germline CDR1 reads SGDLS; CDR2 reads YYNGEE. V lost 0 bases, J lost 4 bases, and 9 bases lay in between. In DNA form, the CDR3 reads TGTGCCAGCAGCGTAGAGGGGCATCCAGATACGCAGTATTTT. Amino acid sequence: CASSVEGHPDTQYF.

The chain has TRBV6-5 and TRBJ2-5; weak D call: TRBD2 (7 bases). This CDR3 has 16 residues. The V gene's germline CDR1 is MNHEY and CDR2 SVGAGI. V gave up 0 bases and J gave up 1 base, with 12 bases separating them. Written as DNA, the CDR3 is TGTGCCAGCAGTTACTCTGGGGGGGGGCCCCAAGAGACCCAGTACTTC. It specifies CASSYSGGGPQETQYF.

This clone showed up just once. J is TRBJ2-1 and V is TRBV5-1; TRBD2 agrees at 7 bases. The CDR3 totals 15 residues. V was clipped by 3 bases and J by 4 bases; unmatched bases: 7. CDR1 SGHRS and CDR2 YFSETQ come from the germline V gene. This CDR3 reads CASSSGLERYNEQFF. CDR3 DNA sequence: TGCGCCAGCAGCTCCGGACTAGAGAGGTACAATGAGCAGTTCTTC.

The chain joins TRBV30 to TRBJ2-5; 7 bases align to TRBD2. This CDR3 has 16 amino acids. J lost 5 bases, V lost 1 base, and 13 bases had no gene match. The germline CDR1 and CDR2 sequences are GTSNPN and SVGIG (reference sequence). CDR3 DNA: TGTGCCTGGAGTGGGGCCCTCGCGGGAGACGGGGAGACCCAGTACTTC. Its protein is CAWSGALAGDGETQYF. Complete variable domain (other parts from reference TRBV30 and TRBJ2-5): SQTIHQWPATLVQPVGSPLSLECTVEGTSNPNLYWYRQAAGRGLQLLFYSVGIGQISSEVPQNLSASRPQDRQFILSSKKLLLSDSGFYLCAWSGALAGDGETQYFGPGTRLLVL.